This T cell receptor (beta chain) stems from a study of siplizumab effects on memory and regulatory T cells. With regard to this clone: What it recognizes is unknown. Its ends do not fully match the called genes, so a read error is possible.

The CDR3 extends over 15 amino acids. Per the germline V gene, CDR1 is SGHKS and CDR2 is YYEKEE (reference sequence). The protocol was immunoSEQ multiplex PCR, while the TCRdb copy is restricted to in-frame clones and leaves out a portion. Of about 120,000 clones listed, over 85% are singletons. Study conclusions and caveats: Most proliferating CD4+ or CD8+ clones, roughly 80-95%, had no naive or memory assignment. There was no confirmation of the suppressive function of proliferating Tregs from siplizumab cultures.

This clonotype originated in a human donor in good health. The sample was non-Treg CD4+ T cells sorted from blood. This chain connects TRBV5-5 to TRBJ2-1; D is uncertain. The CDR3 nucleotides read TGTGTCAGCAGCGTTAGTTGGGGTTCCTACAATGAGCAGTTCTTC. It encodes CVSSVSWGSYNEQFF.